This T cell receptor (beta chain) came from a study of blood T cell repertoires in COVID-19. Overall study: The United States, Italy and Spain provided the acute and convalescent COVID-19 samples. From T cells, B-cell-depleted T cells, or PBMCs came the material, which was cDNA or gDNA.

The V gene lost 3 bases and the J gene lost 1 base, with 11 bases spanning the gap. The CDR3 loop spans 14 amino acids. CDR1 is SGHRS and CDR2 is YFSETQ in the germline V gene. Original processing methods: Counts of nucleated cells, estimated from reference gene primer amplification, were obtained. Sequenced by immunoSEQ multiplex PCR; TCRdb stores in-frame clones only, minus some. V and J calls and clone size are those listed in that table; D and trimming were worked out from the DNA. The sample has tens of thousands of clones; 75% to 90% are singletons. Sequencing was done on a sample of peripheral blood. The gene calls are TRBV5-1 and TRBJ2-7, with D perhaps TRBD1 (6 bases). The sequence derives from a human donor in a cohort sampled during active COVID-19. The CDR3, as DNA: TGCGCCAGCAGCTCACCGGGACAATCCTACGAGCAGTACTTC. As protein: CASSSPGQSYEQYF.